This T cell receptor (beta chain) was sequenced for a study of OX40 agonist ivuxolimab in advanced cancers. In the study overall: Ivuxolimab was a fully human IgG2 agonistic monoclonal antibody targeting the costimulatory receptor OX40 (CD134). Intravenous ivuxolimab was administered to patients every 2 weeks at six dose levels: 0.01, 0.1, 0.3, 1.5, 3 and 10 mg/kg. Of the 50 to 55 dose-escalation patients, hepatocellular carcinoma was present in approximately 20, melanoma in roughly 15, renal cell carcinoma in 9 and head and neck cancer in 9. A male proportion of almost 85% and a mean age of approximately 55 years, ranging from about 23 to 90, were recorded for the dose-escalation cohort. Patients were allowed to have had prior anti-PD-1, anti-PD-L1 or anti-CTLA-4 therapy, and approximately 40% of the dose-escalation patients had been treated with checkpoint inhibitors. Partial responses occurred in three dose-escalation patients: two with cutaneous melanoma and one with hepatocellular carcinoma. Peripheral TCRbeta sequencing aimed to test whether ivuxolimab altered TCR sequence diversity and caused clonal T-cell expansion. The paper reports the monotherapy dose-escalation portion (N of about 54 patients) of the phase I ivuxolimab trial. Study-level results and caveats: In the 0.1-3.0 mg/kg groups, partial responders were among the patients with the lowest normalized peripheral clonal expansion, particularly in CD8+ T cells. Low levels of normalized T-cell clonal expansion were also seen in some nonresponding patients. At doses from 0.1 to 3.0 mg/kg, clonal expansion was seen in both CD4+ and CD8+ blood T cells between baseline and week 6. The antigen specificity of the peripheral T cells that underwent clonal expansion was not determined. On average, CD8+ T cells showed more expanded clones than CD4+ T cells after ivuxolimab.

The trial excluded patients who had a history of autoimmune disease or were on systemic immunosuppression. In every dose cohort, peripheral blood was drawn for TCR sequencing at baseline, cycle 4 day 1, and cycle 7 day 1. The samples were taken from a phase I, first-in-human, multicenter, open-label dose-escalation trial of ivuxolimab. The trial enrolled adults with locally advanced or metastatic head and neck squamous cell, hepatocellular, melanoma or renal cell carcinoma. CD4+ and CD8+ T cells were sorted separately from peripheral blood before TCR sequencing. As to this clone: Its specific antigen is unknown. No qualities accompany the bases; no much larger clone lies one base away.

For sequencing of the TCRbeta CDR3 region, genomic DNA was extracted from the sorted cells. The immunoSEQ Assay was used for sequencing of TCRbeta CDR3 regions. TCRdb took over this immuneACCESS table, retaining in-frame rearrangements with V and J assigned. Such tables are incomplete; in checked studies, under half of the missing clones stem from an unresolved V gene, and the remainder is unexplained. Recorded for this sample are 80,000 or so clones; over 80% of them occurred a single time. The ten largest clonotypes hold about 0.32% of the sample. Between the V and J ends, shortened by 4 bases and 0 bases respectively, the junction contains 16 bases. Taken from cysteine to phenylalanine, the CDR3 has 17 residues. Solely the CDR3 DNA is kept, with 51 bases framed from the first base. The germline V gene supplies CDR1 MDHEN and CDR2 SYDVKM.

Here the sequenced sample was CD4+ or CD8+ T cells sorted from blood, taken in a trial of the OX40 agonist ivuxolimab. The rearrangement combines TRBV28 with TRBJ1-3; TRBD1 might be the D gene, on 5 matching bases. The TCR was taken from an adult with an advanced solid tumor such as melanoma, head and neck, liver or kidney cancer. The sequenced DNA is TGTGCCAGCAGTTCTACACTTGACAGTAGCTCTGGAAACACCATATATTTT. This sequence encodes CASSSTLDSSSGNTIYF.